These T cell receptor beta chains were read from a single sample in a study of long-term antiretroviral therapy in people with HIV. Some clones are missing from TCRdb's copy, which holds only in-frame ones; the method was immunoSEQ multiplex PCR. The sample lists 10,000 to 11,000 clones, around 82% occurring once. Source: unsorted PBMCs, taken 1.8 years after starting antiretroviral therapy. These TCRs come from a man aged 35-49 years with HIV. The CDR3 runs from the conserved cysteine through the conserved F or W. The D gene is left open where the match is weak. Where a row states a size, it is once, few, many or the class of an expanded clone; other rows omit it.

D,size,J,V,CDR3,DNA
TRBD2,few,TRBJ2-5,TRBV4-3,CASSQDRGLAGGVPETQYF,TGCGCCAGCAGCCAAGATCGGGGACTAGCGGGAGGGGTTCCAGAGACCCAGTACTTC
-,-,TRBJ1-1,TRBV19,CASSNSWNTEAFF,TGTGCCAGTAGTAACAGCTGGAACACTGAAGCTTTCTTT
-,few,TRBJ1-5,TRBV27,CASSLLGVGNQPQHF,TGTGCCAGCAGTTTACTAGGGGTGGGCAATCAGCCCCAGCATTTT
-,-,TRBJ2-1,TRBV19,CASSSDLTRSKDEFF,TGTGCCAGTAGTTCCGACCTGACGAGGTCCAAGGACGAGTTCTTC
TRBD2,once,TRBJ2-5,TRBV29-1,CSAARTSQETQYF,TGCAGCGCCGCCCGGACTAGCCAAGAGACCCAGTACTTC
-,-,TRBJ2-7,TRBV2,CASSRGAYEQYF,TGTGCCAGCTCCAGGGGTGCCTACGAGCAGTACTTC
TRBD2,-,TRBJ2-5,TRBV4-3,CASSQDILAGNIGTQYF,TGCGCCAGCAGCCAAGATATCCTAGCGGGAAACATCGGGACCCAGTACTTC
-,once,TRBJ2-1,TRBV28,CASRSSAYNEQFF,TGTGCCAGCAGGAGTAGCGCCTACAATGAGCAGTTCTTC
-,-,TRBJ1-2,TRBV15,CATSRDYVTIYGYTF,TGTGCCACCAGCAGAGATTATGTGACAATCTATGGCTACACCTTC
-,few,TRBJ1-1,TRBV7-8,CASSPGGTEAFF,TGTGCCAGCAGTCCCGGAGGCACTGAAGCTTTCTTT
TRBD1,-,TRBJ2-2,TRBV2,CASRKGQTNTGELFF,TGTGCCAGCAGAAAGGGACAGACGAACACCGGGGAGCTGTTTTTT
TRBD2,-,TRBJ2-3,TRBV29-1,CSVEGGPREGRTDTQYF,TGCAGCGTTGAAGGGGGCCCGCGGGAGGGCCGTACAGATACGCAGTATTTT
TRBD1,-,TRBJ2-3,TRBV5-4,CASSVSTGARTDTQYF,TGTGCCAGCAGCGTATCCACAGGGGCGAGGACAGATACGCAGTATTTT
TRBD1,-,TRBJ2-7,TRBV30,CAWGTGLYEQYF,TGTGCCTGGGGGACAGGCCTCTACGAGCAGTACTTC
-,-,TRBJ2-3,TRBV7-6,CASSFMSSPATQYF,TGTGCCAGCAGCTTCATGTCTAGCCCTGCTACGCAGTATTTT
TRBD2,once,TRBJ2-7,TRBV28,CASTSLLSGRFHEQYF,TGTGCCAGCACCTCCCTTCTTAGCGGGAGGTTCCACGAGCAGTACTTC
-,-,TRBJ1-5,TRBV30,CAWSVLGISNQPQHF,TGTGCCTGGAGTGTACTTGGCATTAGCAATCAGCCCCAGCATTTT
-,-,TRBJ2-5,TRBV5-4,CASSFPGTREETQYF,TGTGCCAGCAGCTTCCCCGGGACTCGGGAAGAGACCCAGTACTTC
TRBD1,-,TRBJ2-7,TRBV5-1,CASSPRGTGPTVGALYEQYF,TGCGCCAGCAGCCCTAGAGGGACAGGGCCAACGGTAGGGGCACTTTACGAGCAGTACTTC
-,-,TRBJ2-1,TRBV7-2,CASRSLAFSYNEQFF,TGTGCCAGCAGATCCCTAGCGTTCTCCTACAATGAGCAGTTCTTC
TRBD1,-,TRBJ2-7,TRBV10-3,CAISESWTGGSYEQYF,TGTGCCATCAGTGAGAGTTGGACAGGGGGCTCCTACGAGCAGTACTTC
TRBD2,few,TRBJ2-1,TRBV5-1,CASRLTSYGNEQFF,TGCGCCAGCAGGTTGACTAGCTACGGGAATGAGCAGTTCTTC
-,-,TRBJ2-1,TRBV7-7,CASSSGVGVNEQFF,TGTGCCAGCAGCTCTGGGGTGGGAGTAAATGAGCAGTTCTTC
-,-,TRBJ2-1,TRBV9,CASSVRSQRASYNEQFF,TGTGCCAGCAGCGTTCGTAGTCAGCGGGCTTCCTACAATGAGCAGTTCTTC
-,-,TRBJ2-4,TRBV7-7,CASSFDGLAKNIQYF,TGTGCTAGCAGCTTTGACGGCTTAGCCAAAAACATTCAGTACTTC
TRBD1,-,TRBJ2-2,TRBV5-1,CASRTGDTGELFF,TGCGCCAGCAGGACAGGGGACACCGGGGAGCTGTTTTTT
-,medium-sized,TRBJ2-7,TRBV28,CASSFRGASGYEQYF,TGTGCCAGCAGTTTTCGGGGGGCCTCAGGTTACGAGCAGTACTTC
TRBD2,-,TRBJ2-2,TRBV10-3,CAISDKREGPGELFF,TGTGCCATCAGTGATAAGCGGGAGGGCCCCGGGGAGCTGTTTTTT
TRBD2,once,TRBJ2-2,TRBV19,CASRGTSSVYGGELFF,TGTGCCAGTAGGGGGACTAGCAGCGTGTACGGCGGGGAGCTGTTTTTT
TRBD1,-,TRBJ1-1,TRBV28,CASSPWDRGLDTEAFF,TGTGCCAGCAGCCCTTGGGACAGGGGGCTCGACACTGAAGCTTTCTTT
-,-,TRBJ2-2,TRBV7-9,CASSLVSGELFF,TGTGCCAGCAGCTTAGTTTCCGGGGAGCTGTTTTTT
TRBD1,-,TRBJ1-2,TRBV7-2,CASSRDSLSDGYTF,TGTGCCAGCAGCCGGGACAGTCTTTCGGATGGCTACACCTTC
-,once,TRBJ2-1,TRBV7-2,CASSPYGGGGNEQFF,TGTGCCAGCAGCCCATATGGGGGAGGGGGGAATGAGCAGTTCTTC
-,-,TRBJ1-1,TRBV19,CASSISVNTEAFF,TGTGCCAGTAGTATATCAGTGAACACTGAAGCTTTCTTT
-,-,TRBJ2-3,TRBV7-9,CASSSGEGIADTQYF,TGTGCCAGCAGCTCGGGGGAAGGGATCGCAGATACGCAGTATTTT
TRBD1,-,TRBJ1-5,TRBV7-2,CASSPDRVSNQPQHF,TGTGCCAGCAGCCCGGACAGGGTTAGCAATCAGCCCCAGCATTTT
TRBD1,-,TRBJ2-5,TRBV13,CASSPRRGQGAFEETQYF,TGTGCCAGCAGCCCCCGTCGGGGACAGGGGGCCTTTGAAGAGACCCAGTACTTC
TRBD2,-,TRBJ2-2,TRBV7-6,CASSLAGTSGPNTGELFF,TGTGCCAGCAGCTTAGCCGGGACTAGCGGGCCGAACACCGGGGAGCTGTTTTTT
TRBD2,-,TRBJ2-1,TRBV5-6,CASSFSSGSSYNEQFF,TGTGCCAGCAGCTTCTCTAGCGGGAGCTCCTACAATGAGCAGTTCTTC
TRBD2,-,TRBJ2-7,TRBV9,CASSAGTSGYEQYF,TGTGCCAGCAGCGCCGGGACTAGCGGTTACGAGCAGTACTTC
-,-,TRBJ1-3,TRBV6-6,CASSYSMGGLGNTIYF,TGTGCCAGCAGTTACTCGATGGGCGGGTTAGGAAACACCATATATTTT
-,-,TRBJ2-2,TRBV4-1,CASSLDGTGRTGELFF,TGCGCCAGCAGTCTCGACGGGACCGGTAGGACCGGGGAGCTGTTTTTT
-,-,TRBJ2-1,TRBV15,CATLLRLDPHNEQFF,TGTGCCACCCTACTCAGACTAGATCCCCACAATGAGCAGTTCTTC
-,few,TRBJ1-5,TRBV4-2,CASSLGGENQPQHF,TGTGCCAGCAGTCTGGGGGGTGAGAATCAGCCCCAGCATTTT
-,once,TRBJ2-1,TRBV4-1,CASSQEGTGYSNEQFF,TGCGCCAGCAGCCAAGAGGGCACGGGGTACTCCAATGAGCAGTTCTTC
TRBD2,-,TRBJ2-7,TRBV29-1,CSVAPGLATYEQYF,TGCAGCGTTGCACCGGGACTAGCAACCTACGAGCAGTACTTC
-,-,TRBJ2-7,TRBV30,CAWGPQFSARTTSYEQYF,TGTGCCTGGGGGCCCCAATTTTCGGCGCGGACCACCTCCTACGAGCAGTACTTC
-,-,TRBJ1-5,TRBV6-5,CASRQDSLQPQHF,TGTGCCAGCAGACAGGACAGTTTGCAGCCCCAGCATTTT